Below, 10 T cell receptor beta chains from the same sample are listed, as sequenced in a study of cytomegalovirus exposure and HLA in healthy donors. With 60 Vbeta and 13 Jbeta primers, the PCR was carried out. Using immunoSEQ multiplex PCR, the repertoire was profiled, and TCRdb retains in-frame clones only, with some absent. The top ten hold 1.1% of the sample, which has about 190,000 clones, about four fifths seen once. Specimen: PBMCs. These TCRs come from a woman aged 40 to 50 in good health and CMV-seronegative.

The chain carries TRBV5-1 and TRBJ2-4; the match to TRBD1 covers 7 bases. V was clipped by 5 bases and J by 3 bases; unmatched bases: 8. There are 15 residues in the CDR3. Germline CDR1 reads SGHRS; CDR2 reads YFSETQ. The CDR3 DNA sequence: TGCGCCAGCAGGTACGACAGGGCAGGCAAAAACATTCAGTACTTC. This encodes CASRYDRAGKNIQYF.

The CDR3 DNA reads as TGTGCCAGCAGCTTGTTCAGGGCAGAGACCCAGTACTTC. Translated, it gives CASSLFRAETQYF. The genes are TRBV5-4 and TRBJ2-5; weak D call: TRBD1 (5 bases). Trimming took off 1 base at V and 4 bases at J, with 8 bases between the two ends. This CDR3 contains 13 residues. The germline CDR1 and CDR2 sequences are SGHNT and YYREEE (reference sequence).

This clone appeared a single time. The DNA of the CDR3 is TGTGCCAGTAGTATAGGGGGCGGGAGCTCCTTAGGCTTATCCTACGAGCAGTACTTC. It encodes CASSIGGGSSLGLSYEQYF. The gene calls are TRBV19 and TRBJ2-7; TRBD2 agrees at 7 bases. The germline gives CDR1 LNHDA, CDR2 SQIVND (reference sequence). With V trimmed by 1 base and J by 1 base, 16 bases remained unmatched. The CDR3 has 19 residues.

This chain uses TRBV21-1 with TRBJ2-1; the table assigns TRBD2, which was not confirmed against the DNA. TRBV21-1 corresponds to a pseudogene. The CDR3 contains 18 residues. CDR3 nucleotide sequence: TGTGCCAGCAGCAAAGGGAGTAGCGGGAGGATGTCCTACAATGAGCAGTTCTTC. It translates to CASSKGSSGRMSYNEQFF.

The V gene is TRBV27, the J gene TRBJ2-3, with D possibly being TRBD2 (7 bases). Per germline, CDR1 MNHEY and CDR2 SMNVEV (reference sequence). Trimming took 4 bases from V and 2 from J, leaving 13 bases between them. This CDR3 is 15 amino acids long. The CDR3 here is CASSWVGGPTDTQYF. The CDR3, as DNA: TGTGCCAGCAGTTGGGTCGGGGGGCCCACAGATACGCAGTATTTT.

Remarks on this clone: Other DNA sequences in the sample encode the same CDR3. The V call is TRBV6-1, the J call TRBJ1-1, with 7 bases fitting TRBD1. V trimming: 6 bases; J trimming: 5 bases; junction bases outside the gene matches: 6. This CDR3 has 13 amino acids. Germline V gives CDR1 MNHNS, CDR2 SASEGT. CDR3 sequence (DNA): TGTGCCAGCAGAAGACAGGGTAGGACTGAAGCTTTCTTT. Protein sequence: CASRRQGRTEAFF.

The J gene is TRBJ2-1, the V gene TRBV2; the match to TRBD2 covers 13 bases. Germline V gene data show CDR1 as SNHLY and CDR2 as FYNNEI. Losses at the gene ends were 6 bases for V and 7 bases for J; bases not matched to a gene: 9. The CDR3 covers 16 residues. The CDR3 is CASRRTGTSGKNEQFF. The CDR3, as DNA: TGTGCCAGCAGACGAACCGGGACTAGCGGGAAAAATGAGCAGTTCTTC.

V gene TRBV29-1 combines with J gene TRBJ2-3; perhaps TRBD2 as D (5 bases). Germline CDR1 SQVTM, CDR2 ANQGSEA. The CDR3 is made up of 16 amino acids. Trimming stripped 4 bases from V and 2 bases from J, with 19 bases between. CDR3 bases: TGCAGCGTTGTGGGGTCCCCGGGGTCGCCCACAGATACGCAGTATTTT. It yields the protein CSVVGSPGSPTDTQYF.

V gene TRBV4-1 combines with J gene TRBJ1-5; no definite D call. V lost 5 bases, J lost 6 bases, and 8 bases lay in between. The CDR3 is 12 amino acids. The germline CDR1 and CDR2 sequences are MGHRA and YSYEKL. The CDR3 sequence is CASSFIGQPQHF. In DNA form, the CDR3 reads TGCGCCAGCAGCTTTATCGGTCAGCCCCAGCATTTT.

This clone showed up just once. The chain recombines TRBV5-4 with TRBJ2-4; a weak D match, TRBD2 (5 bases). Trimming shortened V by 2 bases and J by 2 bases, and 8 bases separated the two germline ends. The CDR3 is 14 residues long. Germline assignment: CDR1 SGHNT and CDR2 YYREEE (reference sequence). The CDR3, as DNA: TGTGCCAGCAGCTTTTCGGGGACCAAAAACATTCAGTACTTC. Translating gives CASSFSGTKNIQYF. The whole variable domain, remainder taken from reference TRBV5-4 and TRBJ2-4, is ETGVTQSPTHLIKTRGQQVTLRCSSQSGHNTVSWYQQALGQGPQFIFQYYREEENGRGNFPPRFSGLQFPNYSSELNVNALELDDSALYLCASSFSGTKNIQYFGAGTRLSVL.